This paragraph reports one TCR beta chain. What it binds is unknown. TCRdb redid the calling of the RACE reads with MiXCR, one entry per CDR3 protein. Of approximately 90,000 distinct CDR3 sequences in the sample, 25% to 35% are singletons; the top ten hold over 9%. As for time point: patch test 3, about 24 weeks after DPC sensitization. Treatment reported: therapeutic diphenylcyclopropenone sensitization with weekly scalp DPC. This sample was included in a study of human T cells and chemical hapten exposure. Trimming removed 9 bases from V and 3 bases from J, with 9 bases in between. The CDR3 runs to 12 residues. Germline-derived CDR1 and CDR2 are MNHEY and SVGAGI. Study-wide results and limits: Clustering by CDR3 similarity yielded significantly more large clusters from expanded TCRs than controls. As patch test score rose, PT1 expanded TCR counts tended to rise as well.

This sequence joins TRBV6-5 and TRBJ1-3; D uncertain. The sequencing here drew on whole blood, taken in connection with sensitization to the hapten diphenylcyclopropenone (DPC). This receptor was identified in a man aged 35 to 55 with alopecia areata. Some clones in this sample may be carry-over from other donors' samples. The CDR3 DNA is TGTGCCAGTTATTCTGGTGGAAACACCATATATTTT. Protein product: CASYSGGNTIYF.